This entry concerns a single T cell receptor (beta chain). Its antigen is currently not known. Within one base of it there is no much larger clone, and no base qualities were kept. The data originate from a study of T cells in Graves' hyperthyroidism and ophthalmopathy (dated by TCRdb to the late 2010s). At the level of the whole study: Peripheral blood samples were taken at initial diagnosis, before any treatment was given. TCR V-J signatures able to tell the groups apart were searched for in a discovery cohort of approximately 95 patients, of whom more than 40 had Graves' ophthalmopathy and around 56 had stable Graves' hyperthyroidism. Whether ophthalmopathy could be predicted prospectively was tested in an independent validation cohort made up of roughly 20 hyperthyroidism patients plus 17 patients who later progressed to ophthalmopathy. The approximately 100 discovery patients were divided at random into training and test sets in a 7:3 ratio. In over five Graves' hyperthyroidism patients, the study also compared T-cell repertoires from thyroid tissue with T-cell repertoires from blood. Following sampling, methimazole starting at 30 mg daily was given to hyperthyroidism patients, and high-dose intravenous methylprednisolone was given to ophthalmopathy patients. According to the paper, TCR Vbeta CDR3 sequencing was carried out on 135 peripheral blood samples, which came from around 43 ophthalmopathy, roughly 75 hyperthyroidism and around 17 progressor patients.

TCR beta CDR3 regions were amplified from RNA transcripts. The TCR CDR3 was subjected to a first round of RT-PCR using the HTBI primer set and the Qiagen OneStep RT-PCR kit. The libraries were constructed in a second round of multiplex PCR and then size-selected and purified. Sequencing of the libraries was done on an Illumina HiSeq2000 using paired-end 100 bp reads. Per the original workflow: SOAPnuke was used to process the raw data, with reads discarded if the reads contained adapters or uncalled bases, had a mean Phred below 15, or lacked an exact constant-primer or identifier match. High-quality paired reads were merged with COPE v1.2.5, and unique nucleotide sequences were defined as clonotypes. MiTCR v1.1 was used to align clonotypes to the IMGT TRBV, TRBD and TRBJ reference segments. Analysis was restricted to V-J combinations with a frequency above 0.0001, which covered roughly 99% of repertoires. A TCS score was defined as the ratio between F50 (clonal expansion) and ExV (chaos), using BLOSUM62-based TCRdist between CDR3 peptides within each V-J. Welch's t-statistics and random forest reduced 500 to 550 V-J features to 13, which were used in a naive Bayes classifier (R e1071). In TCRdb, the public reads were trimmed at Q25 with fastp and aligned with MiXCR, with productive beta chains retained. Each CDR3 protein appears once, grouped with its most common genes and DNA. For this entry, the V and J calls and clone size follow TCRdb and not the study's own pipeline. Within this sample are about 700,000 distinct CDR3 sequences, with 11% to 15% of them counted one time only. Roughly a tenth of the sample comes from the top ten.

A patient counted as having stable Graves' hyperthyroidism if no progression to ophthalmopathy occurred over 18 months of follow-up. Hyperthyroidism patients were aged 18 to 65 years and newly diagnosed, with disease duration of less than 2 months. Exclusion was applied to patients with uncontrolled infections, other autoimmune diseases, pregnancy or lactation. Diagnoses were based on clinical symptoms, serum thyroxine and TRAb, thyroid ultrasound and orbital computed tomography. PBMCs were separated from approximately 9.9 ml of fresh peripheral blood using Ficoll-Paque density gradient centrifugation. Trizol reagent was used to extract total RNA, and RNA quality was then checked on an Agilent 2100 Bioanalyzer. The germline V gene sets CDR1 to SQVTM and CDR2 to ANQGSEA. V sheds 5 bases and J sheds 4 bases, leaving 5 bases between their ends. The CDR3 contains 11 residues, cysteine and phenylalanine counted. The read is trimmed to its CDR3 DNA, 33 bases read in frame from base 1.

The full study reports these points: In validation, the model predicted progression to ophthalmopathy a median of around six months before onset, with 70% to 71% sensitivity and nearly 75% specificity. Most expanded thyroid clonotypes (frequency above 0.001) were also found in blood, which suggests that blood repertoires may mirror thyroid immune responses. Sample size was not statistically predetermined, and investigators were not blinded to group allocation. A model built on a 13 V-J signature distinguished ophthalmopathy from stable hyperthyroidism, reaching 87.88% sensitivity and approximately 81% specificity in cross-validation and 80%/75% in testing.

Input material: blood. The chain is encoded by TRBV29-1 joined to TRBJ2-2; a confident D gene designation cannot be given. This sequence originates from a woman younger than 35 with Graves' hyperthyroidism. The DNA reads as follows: TGCAGCGTTAGGACCACCGGGGAGCTGTTTTTT. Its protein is CSVRTTGELFF.